Listed here are 26 T cell receptor beta chains from one sample, sequenced in a study of sequential checkpoint blockade in melanoma. Assay: immunoSEQ multiplex PCR; the TCRdb copy retains only in-frame clones and omits some. The sample yields 5,500 to 6,500 clones, about half seen once. Treatment denoted: randomized to nivolumab then ipilimumab (arm A) or the reverse (arm B). The sequencing used CD8+ T cells sorted from blood (inferred from file names), collected from a patient given nivolumab and ipilimumab in sequence. The receptors here all came from a human patient with melanoma. Some clones in this sample may be carry-over from other donors' samples.

The chain uses TRBV9 and TRBJ1-1, with 8 bases aligning to TRBD1. The CDR3 sequence is 14 residues long. Germline assignment: CDR1 SGDLS and CDR2 YYNGEE. J lost 0 bases, V lost 5 bases, and 3 bases had no gene match. CDR3 sequence reads: CASSPTGVNTEAFF. The DNA for the CDR3 is TGTGCCAGCAGTCCGACAGGGGTGAACACTGAAGCTTTCTTT.

This sequence joins TRBV7-6 and TRBJ1-4, with TRBD1 as a possible D gene (5 bases). The CDR3 is 16 residues long. Germline V gives CDR1 SGHVS, CDR2 FNYEAQ. V was pared by 4 bases and J by 7 bases, with 19 bases between. CDR3 coding DNA: TGTGCCAGCAGCTCGACGCAACAGGCAGAACGTGAAAAACTGTTTTTT. This gives the protein CASSSTQQAEREKLFF.

The chain employs TRBV27 and TRBJ2-3; D gene uncertain. The CDR3 consists of 12 residues. Germline loops: CDR1 MNHEY, CDR2 SMNVEV (reference sequence). Trimming stripped 5 bases from V and 0 bases from J, with 3 bases between. The CDR3 DNA sequence: TGTGCCAGCAGTCCAAGCACAGATACGCAGTATTTT. Translated: CASSPSTDTQYF.

V and J are TRBV6-6 and TRBJ2-2; D is unclear. The CDR3 covers 13 residues. V gave up 0 bases and J gave up 6 bases, with 5 bases separating them. Germline V gene sequence: CDR1 MNHNY, CDR2 SVGAGI (reference sequence). The CDR3 region has the DNA TGTGCCAGCAGTTACTCGACTGCCGGGGAGCTGTTTTTT. Its translation is CASSYSTAGELFF.

The chain joins TRBV29-1 to TRBJ1-1; tentative D call: TRBD1 (5 bases). Germline V CDR1 and CDR2: SQVTM, ANQGSEA. The CDR3 totals 13 residues. The V gene lost 4 bases and the J gene lost 1 base, with 10 bases spanning the gap. The CDR3 nucleotides read TGCAGCGTTGGAAGGGGAGGGAACACTGAAGCTTTCTTT. Encoded protein: CSVGRGGNTEAFF.

The chain carries TRBV9 and TRBJ2-5; D may be TRBD2 (6 bases). Germline V gene data show CDR1 as SGDLS and CDR2 as YYNGEE. Trimming pared 0 bases from V and 3 bases from J, leaving 9 bases between. The CDR3 is made up of 14 amino acids. The CDR3 DNA reads as TGTGCCAGCAGCGTAGAAGGGGAGGAAGAGACCCAGTACTTC. This sequence encodes CASSVEGEEETQYF.

This clone was observed a few times. The chain recombines TRBV4-1 with TRBJ1-1; 7 nucleotides agree with TRBD1. The CDR3 is 18 amino acids. V shed 0 bases and J 1 base; nucleotides not matched to a gene: 11. The germline CDR1 and CDR2 sequences are MGHRA and YSYEKL. The CDR3 loop reads CASSQDPVENRGNTEAFF. The CDR3 bases are TGCGCCAGCAGCCAAGATCCGGTAGAGAACAGGGGGAACACTGAAGCTTTCTTT.

This chain connects TRBV7-9 to TRBJ1-2, with 9 bases lining up with TRBD1. The CDR3 loop spans 16 amino acids. Trimming removed 0 bases from V and 6 bases from J; junction bases left unmatched: 8. Germline CDR1 and CDR2: SEHNR and FQNEAQ (reference sequence). CDR3 in DNA: TGTGCCAGCAGCTTAGCTTACCGGGACAGGGAGGATGGCTACACCTTC. It specifies CASSLAYRDREDGYTF.

This clone was seen only a few times. The chain recombines TRBV19 with TRBJ2-7; TRBD1 might be the D (6 bases). CDR1 and CDR2 from the germline V gene are LNHDA and SQIVND (reference sequence). This CDR3 is 13 amino acids long. Trimming pared 9 bases from V and 2 bases from J, leaving 14 bases between. CDR3 loop: CASGTGLTYEQYF. CDR3 nucleotide sequence: TGTGCCAGCGGAACAGGGCTTACCTACGAGCAGTACTTC.

The chain joins TRBV11-2 to TRBJ2-5, with a possible D match to TRBD2 (7 bases). Matching the DNA end better, TRBJ2-7 makes the J call doubtful. The CDR3 is made up of 14 amino acids. The V gene's germline CDR1 is SGHAT and CDR2 FQNNGV. CDR3 amino acids: CASRGEGGIYEQYF. DNA of the CDR3: TGTGCCAGCAGGGGGGAGGGGGGAATCTACGAGCAGTACTTC.

The V and J genes are TRBV21-1 and TRBJ2-7; the table names TRBD1, a call not compared with the DNA. TRBV21-1 corresponds to a pseudogene. The CDR3 sequence is 17 residues long. The CDR3 region has the DNA TGTGCCAGCAGCAAAGCAAGGGGGGACAGGCAAATGGACGAGCAGTACTTC. It translates to CASSKARGDRQMDEQYF.

This clone qualifies as large. The CDR3 protein is CASSLSVPPYEQYF. The CDR3 nucleotides are TGTGCCAGCAGTTTGAGTGTTCCCCCCTACGAGCAGTACTTC. V and J are TRBV27 and TRBJ2-7; no clear D. V was shortened by 3 bases and J by 2 bases, with 11 bases between the two germline ends. The germline V gene has CDR1 MNHEY and CDR2 SMNVEV (reference sequence). CDR3 length: 14 residues.

As for this clone: Just one base apart from a much larger clone, this may be a read error. The chain recombines TRBV7-2 with TRBJ2-5, with D unresolved. The J call is doubtful: the DNA matches TRBJ2-7 better. Germline V gives CDR1 SGHTA, CDR2 FQGNSA. The CDR3 covers 11 residues. This CDR3 is CASSLTYEQYF. The CDR3 nucleotides read TGTGCCAGCAGCTTAACCTACGAGCAGTACTTC.

This clone has just a few counts. The J gene is TRBJ1-2, the V gene TRBV4-1; D is ambiguous. The CDR3 totals 13 residues. The V and J ends lost 0 bases and 5 bases respectively, with 7 bases between them. Germline CDR1 MGHRA, CDR2 YSYEKL. CDR3 protein: CASSQDQQYGYTF. Here the CDR3 DNA reads TGCGCCAGCAGCCAAGATCAACAGTATGGCTACACCTTC.

The sample holds a few counts of this clone. In DNA, the CDR3 is TGTGCCAGCAGCCCGACTAGCTCCTACGAGCAGTACTTC. It translates to CASSPTSSYEQYF. This chain uses TRBV7-9 with TRBJ2-7, with D perhaps matching TRBD2 (6 bases). V lost 5 bases and J 0 bases, leaving 8 bases between the germline ends. Germline CDR1 is SEHNR and CDR2 is FQNEAQ (reference sequence). The CDR3 is 13 amino acids. Using reference TRBV7-9 and TRBJ2-7 for the parts outside the CDR3, the full variable domain is DTGVSQNPRHKITKRGQNVTFRCDPISEHNRLYWYRQTLGQGPEFLTYFQNEAQLEKSRLLSDRFSAERPKGSFSTLEIQRTEQGDSAMYLCASSPTSSYEQYFGPGTRLTVT.

This clone was counted once. The V and J genes are TRBV9 and TRBJ2-7, with 8 bases lining up with TRBD2. J lost 1 base, V lost 3 bases, and 6 bases had no gene match. The length of the CDR3 is 15 residues. The V gene's germline CDR1 is SGDLS and CDR2 YYNGEE. The CDR3 DNA is TGTGCCAGCAGCGCGGGGGGGGACGGATCCTACGAGCAGTACTTC. It is translated as CASSAGGDGSYEQYF. The variable domain in full, with the rest retrieved from reference TRBV9 and TRBJ2-7, is DSGVTQTPKHLITATGQRVTLRCSPRSGDLSVYWYQQSLDQGLQFLIQYYNGEERAKGNILERFSAQQFPDLHSELNLSSLELGDSALYFCASSAGGDGSYEQYFGPGTRLTVT.

This rearrangement joins TRBV5-5 to TRBJ1-6; D is unclear. Trimming removed 1 base from V and 10 bases from J, with 18 bases in between. CDR3 length: 16 amino acids. CDR1 SGHKS and CDR2 YYEKEE come from the germline V gene (reference sequence). The CDR3 bases are TGTGCCAGCAGCTTGTATCAGGTCGGCGGGCCATCACCCCTCCACTTT. As protein: CASSLYQVGGPSPLHF.

The chain recombines TRBV4-3 with TRBJ2-7, with 9 bases that match TRBD1. With V trimmed by 3 bases and J by 1 base, 7 bases remained unmatched. Germline values: CDR1 LGHNA, CDR2 YSLEER. The length of the CDR3 is 16 residues. CDR3 DNA sequence: TGCGCCAGCAGCCAGGCCTCCGGGACAGGGTCCTACGAGCAGTACTTC. This encodes CASSQASGTGSYEQYF.

The J gene is TRBJ1-5, the V gene TRBV2, with 10 bases lining up with TRBD1. Trimming took 6 bases from V and 1 from J; bases not matched to a gene: 3. From germline, CDR1 is SNHLY and CDR2 FYNNEI. The CDR3 totals 15 residues. The CDR3 sequence is CASSRTGGSNQPQHF. The CDR3 DNA reads TGTGCCAGCAGCCGGACAGGGGGGAGCAATCAGCCCCAGCATTTT.

The chain combines TRBV13 with TRBJ2-7, with 7 bases lining up with TRBD1. CDR1 is PRHDT, CDR2 FYEKMQ, per germline (reference sequence). V dropped 8 bases and J dropped 3; count of bases not matched to a gene: 10. There are 14 residues in the CDR3. This CDR3 is CASSSGTADYEQYF. In DNA form, the CDR3 reads TGTGCCAGCTCCTCCGGGACAGCAGACTACGAGCAGTACTTC. The whole variable domain, filled in from reference TRBV13 and TRBJ2-7, reads AAGVIQSPRHLIKEKRETATLKCYPIPRHDTVYWYQQGPGQDPQFLISFYEKMQSDKGSIPDRFSAQQFSDYHSELNMSSLELGDSALYFCASSSGTADYEQYFGPGTRLTVT.

In nucleotides, the CDR3 is TGTGCCAGCAGCCAAGCGGGGTTAAATTCACCCCTCCACTTT. Its protein is CASSQAGLNSPLHF. The genes are TRBV4-2 and TRBJ1-6; D uncertain. The CDR3 sequence is 14 residues long. Germline V gene lookup returns CDR1 LGHNA and CDR2 YNFKEQ. Between the trimmed V and J ends, which lost 1 base and 7 bases, there was a span of 8 bases.

In this sample, this clone turned up a few times. The chain has TRBV27 and TRBJ2-7; D gene unclear. This CDR3 comprises 13 residues. Trimming pared 4 bases from V and 1 base from J, leaving 8 bases between. Germline values: CDR1 MNHEY, CDR2 SMNVEV (reference sequence). CDR3 coding DNA: TGTGCCAGCAGTTACTCGGTGTCCTACGAGCAGTACTTC. This translates into CASSYSVSYEQYF.

This sequence joins TRBV7-9 and TRBJ1-1, with 7 bases matching TRBD1. The CDR3 is made up of 14 amino acids. The junction had 8 bases not matched to a gene; V was cut back by 4 bases and J by 6 bases. Germline CDR1 and CDR2: SEHNR and FQNEAQ (reference sequence). CDR3 protein: CASSYSETGAEAFF. The CDR3 DNA sequence: TGTGCCAGCAGCTACAGTGAAACAGGGGCTGAAGCTTTCTTT. The complete variable domain, with remaining parts taken from reference TRBV7-9 and TRBJ1-1, reads DTGVSQNPRHKITKRGQNVTFRCDPISEHNRLYWYRQTLGQGPEFLTYFQNEAQLEKSRLLSDRFSAERPKGSFSTLEIQRTEQGDSAMYLCASSYSETGAEAFFGQGTRLTVV.

The chain recombines TRBV6-6 with TRBJ1-4, with 7 bases that match TRBD1. After removal of 5 bases from V and 5 bases from J, the junction contained 2 bases not matched to a gene. There are 13 residues in the CDR3. In germline, CDR1 is MNHNY, CDR2 SVGAGI (reference sequence). The CDR3 loop is CASSGQVNEKLFF. CDR3 bases: TGTGCCAGCAGTGGACAGGTGAATGAAAAACTGTTTTTT.

This clone turned up a few times. The V and J genes are TRBV27 and TRBJ2-6; D remains ambiguous. The CDR3 contains 12 residues. V dropped 5 bases and J dropped 5 bases, with 4 bases sitting between them. The germline gives CDR1 MNHEY, CDR2 SMNVEV (reference sequence). The CDR3 spells CASSTRANVLTF. CDR3 bases: TGTGCCAGCAGTACTCGGGCCAACGTCCTGACTTTC.

This clone is labeled as medium-sized (0.01 to 0.1%). The rearrangement uses TRBV7-6 and TRBJ1-3; D might be TRBD1 (6 bases). Germline values: CDR1 SGHVS, CDR2 FNYEAQ. Trimming took 5 bases from V and 4 from J, leaving 15 bases between them. The CDR3 runs 15 residues. The CDR3 DNA reads TGTGCCAGCAGCCTCTACAGGGCTGGAGGAAACACCATATATTTT. Translating gives CASSLYRAGGNTIYF. Together with reference TRBV7-6 and TRBJ1-3, the CDR3 gives the full variable domain: GAGVSQSPRYKVTKRGQDVALRCDPISGHVSLYWYRQALGQGPEFLTYFNYEAQQDKSGLPNDRFSAERPEGSISTLTIQRTEQRDSAMYRCASSLYRAGGNTIYFGEGSWLTVV.